The clone carrying this T cell receptor beta chain turned up a few times. Its antigen is undetermined. The data belong to a study of T cells after yellow fever vaccination. Findings and caveats of the study: Just a small share of clonotypes turned up in the CD4 compartment as well as the CD8 compartment. Reappearance after the booster was seen for most primary-vaccination clones, at 96% CD4 and around 88% CD8.

A universal primer site and UMIs were added as TCR cDNA was made by 5'RACE template switching. Each CDR3 protein is one row after TCRdb ran MiXCR on the 5' RACE reads. Here the sample spans hundreds of thousands of distinct CDR3 sequences, under 9% being singletons. This TCR was recovered from a man in his late teens or twenties who received the YFV17D yellow fever vaccine. Sequenced material: CD4+ T cells sorted from PBMCs, taken 5 days after the yellow fever booster vaccination.

The CDR3 sequence is CATSDPHETYGYTF. CDR3 nucleotides: TGTGCCACCAGTGATCCTCATGAAACCTATGGCTACACCTTC. The chain joins TRBV24-1 to TRBJ1-2, with D unclear. The germline CDR1 and CDR2 sequences are KGHDR and SFDVKD. The CDR3 contains 14 residues. Trimming removed 3 bases at V and 4 bases at J, with 11 bases between.